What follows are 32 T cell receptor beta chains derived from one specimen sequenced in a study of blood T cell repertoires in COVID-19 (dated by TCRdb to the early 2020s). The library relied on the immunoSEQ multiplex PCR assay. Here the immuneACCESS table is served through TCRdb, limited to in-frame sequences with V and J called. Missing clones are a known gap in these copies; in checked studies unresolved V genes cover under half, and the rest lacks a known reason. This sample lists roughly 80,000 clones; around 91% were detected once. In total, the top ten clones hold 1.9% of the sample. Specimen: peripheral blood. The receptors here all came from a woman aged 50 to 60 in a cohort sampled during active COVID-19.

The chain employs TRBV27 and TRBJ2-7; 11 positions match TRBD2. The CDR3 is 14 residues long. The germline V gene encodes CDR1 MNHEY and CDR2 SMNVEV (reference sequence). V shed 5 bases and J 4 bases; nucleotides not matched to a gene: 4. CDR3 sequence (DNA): TGTGCCAGCAGTCGAGGGACTAGCGGTTACGAGCAGTACTTC. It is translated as CASSRGTSGYEQYF.

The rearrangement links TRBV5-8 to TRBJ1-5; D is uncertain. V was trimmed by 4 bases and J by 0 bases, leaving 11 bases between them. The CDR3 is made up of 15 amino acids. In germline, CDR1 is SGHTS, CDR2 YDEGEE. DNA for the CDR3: TGTGCCAGCAGCCCTATAAGTTATAGCAATCAGCCCCAGCATTTT. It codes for CASSPISYSNQPQHF.

CDR3: CASSLLGRMNEKLFF. In nucleotides, the CDR3 is TGTGCCAGCAGCTTATTGGGCAGGATGAATGAAAAACTGTTTTTT. V usage is TRBV7-9 and J usage is TRBJ1-4, with unresolved D. The CDR3 covers 15 residues. Germline CDR1 and CDR2: SEHNR and FQNEAQ (reference sequence). The V and J ends lost 2 bases and 5 bases respectively, with 12 bases between them. The whole variable domain, remainder taken from reference TRBV7-9 and TRBJ1-4, is DTGVSQNPRHKITKRGQNVTFRCDPISEHNRLYWYRQTLGQGPEFLTYFQNEAQLEKSRLLSDRFSAERPKGSFSTLEIQRTEQGDSAMYLCASSLLGRMNEKLFFGSGTQLSVL.

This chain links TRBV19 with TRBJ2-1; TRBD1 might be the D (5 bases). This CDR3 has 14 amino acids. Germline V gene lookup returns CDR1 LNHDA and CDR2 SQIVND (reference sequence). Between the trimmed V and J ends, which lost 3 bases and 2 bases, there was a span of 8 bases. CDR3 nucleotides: TGTGCCAGTAGTATGGACATGCCCTACAATGAGCAGTTCTTC. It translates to CASSMDMPYNEQFF.

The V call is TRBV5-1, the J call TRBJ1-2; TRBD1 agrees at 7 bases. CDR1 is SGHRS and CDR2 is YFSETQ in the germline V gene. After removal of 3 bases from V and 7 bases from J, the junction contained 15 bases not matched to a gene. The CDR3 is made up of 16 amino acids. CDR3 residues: CASSSEATGRMGGYTF. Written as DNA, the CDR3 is TGCGCCAGCAGCTCCGAAGCGACAGGGAGGATGGGTGGCTACACCTTC.

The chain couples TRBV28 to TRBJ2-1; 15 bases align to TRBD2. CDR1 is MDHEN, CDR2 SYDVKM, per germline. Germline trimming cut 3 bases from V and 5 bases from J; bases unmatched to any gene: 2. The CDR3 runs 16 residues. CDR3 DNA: TGTGCCAGCAGTTTGGGACTAGCGGGAGGTGACAATGAGCAGTTCTTC. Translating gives CASSLGLAGGDNEQFF.

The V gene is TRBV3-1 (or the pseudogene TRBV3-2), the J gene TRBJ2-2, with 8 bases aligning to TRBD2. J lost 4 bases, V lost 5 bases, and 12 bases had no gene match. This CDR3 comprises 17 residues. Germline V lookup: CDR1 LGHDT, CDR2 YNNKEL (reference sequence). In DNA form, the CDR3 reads TGTGCCAGCAGCTCCCGTTCCAGCGGGAGTTTCACCGGGGAGCTGTTTTTT. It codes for CASSSRSSGSFTGELFF.

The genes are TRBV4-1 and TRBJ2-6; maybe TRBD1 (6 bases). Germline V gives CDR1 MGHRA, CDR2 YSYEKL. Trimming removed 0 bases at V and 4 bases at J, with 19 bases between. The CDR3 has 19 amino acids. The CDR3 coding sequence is TGCGCCAGCAGCCAAGAGAGGTGGGCAGGGGTCTCAGGGGCCAACGTCCTGACTTTC. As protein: CASSQERWAGVSGANVLTF.

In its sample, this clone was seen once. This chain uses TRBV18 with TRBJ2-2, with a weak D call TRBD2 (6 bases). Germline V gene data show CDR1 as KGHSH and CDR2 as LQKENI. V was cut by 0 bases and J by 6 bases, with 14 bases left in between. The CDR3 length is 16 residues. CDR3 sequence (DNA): TGTGCCAGCTCACCACCAGTCGGGGGATTTTCCGGGGAGCTGTTTTTT. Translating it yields CASSPPVGGFSGELFF.

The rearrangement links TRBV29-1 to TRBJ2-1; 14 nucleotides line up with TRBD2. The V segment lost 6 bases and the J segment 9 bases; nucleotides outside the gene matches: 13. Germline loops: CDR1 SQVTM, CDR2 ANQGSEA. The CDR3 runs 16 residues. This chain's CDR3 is CSVRIGTSGRGSEQFF. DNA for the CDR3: TGCAGCGTACGAATCGGGACTAGCGGGAGAGGTAGTGAGCAGTTCTTC.

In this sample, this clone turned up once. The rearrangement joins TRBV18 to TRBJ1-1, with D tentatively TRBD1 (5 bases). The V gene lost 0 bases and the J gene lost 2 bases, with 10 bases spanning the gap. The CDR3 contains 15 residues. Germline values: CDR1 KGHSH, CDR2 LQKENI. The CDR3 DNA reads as TGTGCCAGCTCACCACCGGTAGGGGTTAACACTGAAGCTTTCTTT. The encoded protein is CASSPPVGVNTEAFF.

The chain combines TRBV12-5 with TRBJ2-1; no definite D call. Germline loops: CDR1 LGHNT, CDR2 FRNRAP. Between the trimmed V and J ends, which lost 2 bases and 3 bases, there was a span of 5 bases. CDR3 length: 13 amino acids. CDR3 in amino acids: CASGLPNYNEQFF. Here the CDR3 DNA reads TGTGCTAGTGGTTTGCCTAACTACAATGAGCAGTTCTTC.

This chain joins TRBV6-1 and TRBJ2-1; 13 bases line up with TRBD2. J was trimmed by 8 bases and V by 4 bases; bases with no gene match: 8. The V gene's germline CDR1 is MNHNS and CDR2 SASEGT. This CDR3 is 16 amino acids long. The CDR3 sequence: CASSGTSGRAFDEQFF. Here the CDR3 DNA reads TGTGCCAGCAGTGGTACTAGCGGGAGGGCCTTCGATGAGCAGTTCTTC.

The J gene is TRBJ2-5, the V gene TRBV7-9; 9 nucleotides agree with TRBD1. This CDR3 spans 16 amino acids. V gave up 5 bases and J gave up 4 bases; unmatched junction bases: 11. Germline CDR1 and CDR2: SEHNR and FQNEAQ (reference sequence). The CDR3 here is CASSRGQGGRGETQYF. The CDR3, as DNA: TGTGCCAGCAGCAGGGGACAGGGCGGCCGGGGAGAGACCCAGTACTTC.

CDR3 sequence (DNA): TGCGCCAGCAGCTCTCAGTCGCCAGTTAACACTGAAGCTTTCTTT. Its translation: CASSSQSPVNTEAFF. The chain couples TRBV5-1 to TRBJ1-1; D not resolved. This CDR3 has 15 residues. Germline V gene lookup returns CDR1 SGHRS and CDR2 YFSETQ. V was clipped by 3 bases and J by 2 bases, with 14 bases between them.

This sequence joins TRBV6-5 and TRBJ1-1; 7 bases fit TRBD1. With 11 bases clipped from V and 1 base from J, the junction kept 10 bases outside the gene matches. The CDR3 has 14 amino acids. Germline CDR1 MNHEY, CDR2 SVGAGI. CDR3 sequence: CASRRGHANTEAFF. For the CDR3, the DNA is TGTGCCTCCCGGAGGGGGCACGCGAACACTGAAGCTTTCTTT.

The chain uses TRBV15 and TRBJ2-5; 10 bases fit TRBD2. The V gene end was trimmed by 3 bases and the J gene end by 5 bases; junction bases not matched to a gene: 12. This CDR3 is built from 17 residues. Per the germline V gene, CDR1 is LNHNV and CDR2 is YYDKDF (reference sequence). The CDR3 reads CATSSGATSGNFETQYF. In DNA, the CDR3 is TGTGCCACCAGCAGCGGGGCCACTAGCGGGAATTTTGAGACCCAGTACTTC.

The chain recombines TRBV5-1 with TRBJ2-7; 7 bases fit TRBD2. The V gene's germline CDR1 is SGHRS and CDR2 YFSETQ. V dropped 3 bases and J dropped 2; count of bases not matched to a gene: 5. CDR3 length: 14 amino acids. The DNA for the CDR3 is TGCGCCAGCAGCTCCCGGACTAGTACCTACGAGCAGTACTTC. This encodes CASSSRTSTYEQYF.

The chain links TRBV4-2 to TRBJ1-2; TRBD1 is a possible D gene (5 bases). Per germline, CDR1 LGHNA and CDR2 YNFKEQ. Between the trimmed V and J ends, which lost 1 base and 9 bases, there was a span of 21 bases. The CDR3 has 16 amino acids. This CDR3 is CASSQGSVSGGTSYTF. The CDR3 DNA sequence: TGTGCCAGCAGCCAAGGCTCTGTCAGTGGGGGGACCAGCTACACCTTC.

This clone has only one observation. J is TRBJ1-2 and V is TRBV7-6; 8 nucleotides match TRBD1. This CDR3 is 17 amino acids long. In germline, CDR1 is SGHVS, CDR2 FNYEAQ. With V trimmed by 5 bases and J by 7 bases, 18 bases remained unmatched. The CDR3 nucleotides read TGTGCCAGCAGCCCCCTGTCCCGAGGACAGGGAAAAGGTGGCTACACCTTC. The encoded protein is CASSPLSRGQGKGGYTF. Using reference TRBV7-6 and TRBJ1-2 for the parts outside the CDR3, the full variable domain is GAGVSQSPRYKVTKRGQDVALRCDPISGHVSLYWYRQALGQGPEFLTYFNYEAQQDKSGLPNDRFSAERPEGSISTLTIQRTEQRDSAMYRCASSPLSRGQGKGGYTFGSGTRLTVV.

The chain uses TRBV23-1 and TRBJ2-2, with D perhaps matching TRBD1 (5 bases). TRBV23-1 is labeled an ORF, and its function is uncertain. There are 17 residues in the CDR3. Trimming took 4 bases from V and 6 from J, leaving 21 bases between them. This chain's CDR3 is CASSPGRTQGDPGELFF. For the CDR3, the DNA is TGCGCCAGCAGTCCGGGTCGGACGCAGGGTGATCCCGGGGAGCTGTTTTTT.

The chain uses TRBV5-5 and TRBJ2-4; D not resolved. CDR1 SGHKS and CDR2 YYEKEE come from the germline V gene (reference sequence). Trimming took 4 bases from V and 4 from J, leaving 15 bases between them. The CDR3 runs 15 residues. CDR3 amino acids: CASSLHLTGKNIQYF. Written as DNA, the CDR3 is TGTGCCAGCAGCCTCCACCTGACTGGAAAAAACATTCAGTACTTC.

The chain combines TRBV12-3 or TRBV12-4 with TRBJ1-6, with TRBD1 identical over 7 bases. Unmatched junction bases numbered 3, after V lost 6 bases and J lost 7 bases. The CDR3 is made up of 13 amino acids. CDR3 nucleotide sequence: TGTGCCAGCAGCCCAGGGGGGAATTCACCCCTCCACTTT. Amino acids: CASSPGGNSPLHF.

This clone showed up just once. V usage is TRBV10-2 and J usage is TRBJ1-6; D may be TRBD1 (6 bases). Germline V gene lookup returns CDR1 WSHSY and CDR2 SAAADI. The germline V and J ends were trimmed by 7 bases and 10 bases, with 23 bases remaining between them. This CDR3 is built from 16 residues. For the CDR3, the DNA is TGCGCCAGCACAGACCCCCAGGGGAAGGGTGTATCACCCCTCCACTTT. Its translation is CASTDPQGKGVSPLHF.

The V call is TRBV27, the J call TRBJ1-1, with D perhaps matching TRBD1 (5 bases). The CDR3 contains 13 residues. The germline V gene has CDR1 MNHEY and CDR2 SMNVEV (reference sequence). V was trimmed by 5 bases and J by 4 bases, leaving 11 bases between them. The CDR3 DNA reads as TGTGCCAGCAGTACCAGGGTGGGCACTGAAGCTTTCTTT. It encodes CASSTRVGTEAFF.

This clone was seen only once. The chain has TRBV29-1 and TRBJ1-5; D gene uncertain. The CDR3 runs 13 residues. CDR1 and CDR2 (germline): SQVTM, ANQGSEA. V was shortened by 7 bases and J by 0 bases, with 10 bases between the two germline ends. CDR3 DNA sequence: TGCAGCGCCCGGGAGAATAGCAATCAGCCCCAGCATTTT. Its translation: CSARENSNQPQHF.

The CDR3 is CARGTGGITGELFF. The CDR3 DNA reads TGCGCCCGCGGGACGGGGGGGATCACCGGGGAGCTGTTTTTT. V usage is TRBV5-1 and J usage is TRBJ2-2; 8 bases match TRBD2. Germline assignment: CDR1 SGHRS and CDR2 YFSETQ. V shed 10 bases and J 4 bases; nucleotides not matched to a gene: 9. The CDR3 is 14 residues long.

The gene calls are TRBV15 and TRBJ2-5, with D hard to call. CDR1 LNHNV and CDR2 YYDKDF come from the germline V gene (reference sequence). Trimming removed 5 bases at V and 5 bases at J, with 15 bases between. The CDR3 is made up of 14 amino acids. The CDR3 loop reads CATSARSTKETQYF. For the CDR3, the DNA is TGTGCCACCAGCGCTCGGAGTACCAAGGAGACCCAGTACTTC.

In nucleotides, the CDR3 is TGTGCCAGCAGCTTAGTCGGGACAGGGGGCTTTAATCAGCCCCAGCATTTT. Its translation: CASSLVGTGGFNQPQHF. V is TRBV7-8 and J is TRBJ1-5; 12 bases agree with TRBD1. Germline V gives CDR1 SGHVS, CDR2 FQNEAQ. Trimming removed 1 base from V and 4 bases from J; junction bases left unmatched: 5. This CDR3 is built from 17 residues. Together with reference TRBV7-8 and TRBJ1-5, the CDR3 gives the full variable domain: GAGVSQSPRYKVAKRGQDVALRCDPISGHVSLFWYQQALGQGPEFLTYFQNEAQLDKSGLPSDRFFAERPEGSVSTLKIQRTQQEDSAVYLCASSLVGTGGFNQPQHFGDGTRLSIL.

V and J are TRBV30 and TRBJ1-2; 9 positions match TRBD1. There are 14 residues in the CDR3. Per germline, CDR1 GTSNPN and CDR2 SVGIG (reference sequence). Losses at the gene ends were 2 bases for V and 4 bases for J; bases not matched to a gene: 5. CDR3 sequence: CAWSLGTGSYGYTF. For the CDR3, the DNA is TGTGCCTGGAGTCTAGGGACAGGGAGCTATGGCTACACCTTC.

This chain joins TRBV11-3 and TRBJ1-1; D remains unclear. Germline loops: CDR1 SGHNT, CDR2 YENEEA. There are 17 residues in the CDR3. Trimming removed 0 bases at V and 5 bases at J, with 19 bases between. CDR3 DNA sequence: TGTGCCAGCAGCTTAGATTTAAGGCCGCGCTCGAGGACTGAAGCTTTCTTT. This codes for CASSLDLRPRSRTEAFF.

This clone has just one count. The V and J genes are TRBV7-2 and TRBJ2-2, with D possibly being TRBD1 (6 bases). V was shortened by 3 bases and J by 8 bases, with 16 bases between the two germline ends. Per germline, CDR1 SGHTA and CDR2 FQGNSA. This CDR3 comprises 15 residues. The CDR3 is CASSFRDTVVGELFF. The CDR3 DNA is TGTGCCAGCAGCTTCCGGGACACGGTTGTGGGGGAGCTGTTTTTT.